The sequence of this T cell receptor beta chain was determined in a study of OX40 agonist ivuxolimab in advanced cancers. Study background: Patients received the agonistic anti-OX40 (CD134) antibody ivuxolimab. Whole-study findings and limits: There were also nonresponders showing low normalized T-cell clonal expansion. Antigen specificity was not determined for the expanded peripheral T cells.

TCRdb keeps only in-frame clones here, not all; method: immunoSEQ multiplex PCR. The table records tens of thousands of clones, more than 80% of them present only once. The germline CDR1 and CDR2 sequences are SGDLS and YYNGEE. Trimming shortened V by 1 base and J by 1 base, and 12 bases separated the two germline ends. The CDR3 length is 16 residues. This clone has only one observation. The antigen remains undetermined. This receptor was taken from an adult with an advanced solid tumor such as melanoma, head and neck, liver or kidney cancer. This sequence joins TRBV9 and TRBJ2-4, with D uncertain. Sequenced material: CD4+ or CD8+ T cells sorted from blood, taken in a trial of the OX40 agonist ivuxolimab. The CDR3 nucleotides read TGTGCCAGCAGCGTATCTTTCATGGGTGCCAAAAACATTCAGTACTTC. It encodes CASSVSFMGAKNIQYF.